The source of this TCR beta chain is a study of blood T cell repertoires in COVID-19. Study summary: The United States, Italy and Spain provided the acute and convalescent COVID-19 samples. From T cells, B-cell-depleted T cells, or PBMCs came the material, which was cDNA or gDNA.

Original methodology: Reference gene primer amplification gave nucleated cell count estimates. Clones were read by immunoSEQ multiplex PCR, and TCRdb kept only the in-frame ones, dropping some. Clonal size and the V and J genes are those of that table, whereas D and trimming came from the DNA. The sample has around 270,000 clones; 65% to 85% are singletons. Seattle patients were enrolled while actively infected and followed longitudinally. With 2 bases removed from V and 4 bases from J, the gap between germline ends came to 3 bases. The CDR3 spans 12 residues. The chain joins TRBV12-3 or TRBV12-4 to TRBJ2-1; D is unresolved. This clonotype was obtained from a person between 65 and 79 years old with COVID-19, enrolled during active disease. Source material: peripheral blood. The CDR3 region has the DNA TGTGCCAGCAGTTTACTGTACAATGAGCAGTTCTTC. This codes for CASSLLYNEQFF.